This T cell receptor beta chain is from a study of blood T cell repertoires in COVID-19. For the study at large: T cells, B-cell-depleted T cells, or PBMCs provided the cDNA or gDNA that served as material.

The germline V gene has CDR1 MGHRA and CDR2 YSYEKL. The CDR3 is 15 residues long. Trimming cost V 5 bases and J 0 bases, with 11 bases left between them. Original processing notes: Reference gene primer amplification yielded estimated nucleated cell counts. Clones were sequenced by immunoSEQ multiplex PCR, and TCRdb holds only the in-frame ones, with some missing. Clonal size and the V and J genes are those of that table, whereas D and trimming came from the DNA. The table records 15,000 to 20,000 clones, 82% of them present only once. This TCR was sampled from a man of 80 years or more with active COVID-19. The chain is built from TRBV4-1 and TRBJ1-3, with a possible D match to TRBD1 (6 bases). Sequencing was done on a sample of peripheral blood. Here the CDR3 reads CASSLRQDSGNTIYF. CDR3 bases: TGCGCCAGCAGCTTACGACAGGACTCTGGAAACACCATATATTTT.